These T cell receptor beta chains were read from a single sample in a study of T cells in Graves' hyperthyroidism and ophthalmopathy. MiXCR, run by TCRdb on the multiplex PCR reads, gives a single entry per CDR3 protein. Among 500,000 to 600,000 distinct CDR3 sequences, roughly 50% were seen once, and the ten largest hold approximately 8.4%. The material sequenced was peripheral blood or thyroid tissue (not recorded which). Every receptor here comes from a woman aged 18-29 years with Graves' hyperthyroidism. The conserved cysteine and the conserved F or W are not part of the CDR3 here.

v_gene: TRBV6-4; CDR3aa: ASSDTGGAGELF
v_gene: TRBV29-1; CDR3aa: SVETPPALDTQY
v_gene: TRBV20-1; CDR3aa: SARGGRTGPNEQF
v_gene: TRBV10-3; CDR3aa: AITVQGGNEQY
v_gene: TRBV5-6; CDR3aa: ASSPPGVGEKLF
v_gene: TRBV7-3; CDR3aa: ASSLGREQF
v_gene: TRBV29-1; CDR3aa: SVDRGVAGELF
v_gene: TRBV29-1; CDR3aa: SVERGAGETQY
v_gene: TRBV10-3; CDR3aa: AIKGGGPGNTIY
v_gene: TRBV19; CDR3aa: ASSRQGTELF
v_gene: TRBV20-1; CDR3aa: SARVGLEAGVGNEQF
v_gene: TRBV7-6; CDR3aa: ASSNEGRPSYEQY
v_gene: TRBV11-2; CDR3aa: ASSLIPFNTGELF
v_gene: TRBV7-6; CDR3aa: ASSSTNSGSPLH
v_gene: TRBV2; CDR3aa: ASNGASGYT
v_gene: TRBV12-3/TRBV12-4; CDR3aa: ASSRAGRGETQY
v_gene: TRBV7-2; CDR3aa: ASSQPITYEQY
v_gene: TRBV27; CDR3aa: ASSLQGINSPLH
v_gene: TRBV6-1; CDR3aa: ASSQDSHSPLH
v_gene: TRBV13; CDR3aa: ASSSRDRGYDGYT
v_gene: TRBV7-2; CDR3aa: ASSRDRGHTGELY
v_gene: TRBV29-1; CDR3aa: SVEAGGSYEQY
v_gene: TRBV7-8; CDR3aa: ASSLEFRRASYGYT
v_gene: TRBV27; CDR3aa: ASSGKGTGAHYGYT
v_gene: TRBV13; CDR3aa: ASSWAGVENSPLH
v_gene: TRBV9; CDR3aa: ASSVGGGQGEAF
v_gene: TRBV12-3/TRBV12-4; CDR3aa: ASSPWGTGGTGYEQY
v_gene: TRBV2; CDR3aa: ASSEHGLLNTEAF